This entry describes one T cell receptor (beta chain). The sample comes from a study of blood T cell repertoires in COVID-19. The overall study: From T cells, B-cell-depleted T cells, or PBMCs came the material, which was cDNA or gDNA.

Assay: immunoSEQ multiplex PCR; the TCRdb copy retains only in-frame clones and omits some. The sample has roughly 250,000 clones, roughly nine tenths seen once. V was shortened by 2 bases and J by 2 bases, with 14 bases between the two germline ends. Germline assignment: CDR1 SNHLY and CDR2 FYNNEI. The CDR3 is made up of 16 amino acids. J is TRBJ2-3 and V is TRBV2; D is unclear. Sequencing was done on a sample of peripheral blood. This TCR was sampled from a woman in her twenties or thirties with COVID-19, enrolled during active disease. Here the CDR3 reads CASSELAAILTDTQYF. In DNA, the CDR3 is TGTGCCAGCAGTGAATTGGCAGCGATCCTCACAGATACGCAGTATTTT.